One and the same sample provided the 19 T cell receptor beta chains below, sequenced in a study of cytomegalovirus exposure and HLA in healthy donors. The PCR ran on 60 Vbeta and 13 Jbeta primers. The table came from immunoSEQ multiplex PCR; TCRdb's copy has only in-frame clones and leaves some out. The data show 90,000 to 120,000 clones, around 60% seen once. Material: PBMCs. The receptors shown here come from a man aged 25-40 years in good health and CMV-seropositive.

V and J are TRBV5-6 and TRBJ1-2, with TRBD1 matching 8 bases. Germline assignment: CDR1 SGHDT and CDR2 YYEEEE. The CDR3 spans 13 residues. The V and J ends lost 6 bases and 7 bases, in that order; junction bases with no gene match: 8. The CDR3 DNA is TGTGCCAGCACGCCGACAGGGGATCTTGGCTACACCTTC. It encodes CASTPTGDLGYTF. The whole variable domain, filled in from reference TRBV5-6 and TRBJ1-2, reads DAGVTQSPTHLIKTRGQQVTLRCSPKSGHDTVSWYQQALGQGPQFIFQYYEEEERQRGNFPDRFSGHQFPNYSSELNVNALLLGDSALYLCASTPTGDLGYTFGSGTRLTVV.

The chain employs TRBV11-2 and TRBJ1-2; 8 bases match TRBD1. Germline CDR1 and CDR2: SGHAT and FQNNGV. The V and J ends lost 1 base and 3 bases, in that order; junction bases with no gene match: 4. The CDR3 has 15 amino acids. CDR3 DNA: TGTGCCAGCAGCTTAGCAGGGGGCGTGGACTATGGCTACACCTTC. Translating gives CASSLAGGVDYGYTF.

The chain joins TRBV9 to TRBJ2-1, with 7 bases identical to TRBD1. The CDR3 sequence is 15 residues long. V was pared by 0 bases and J by 3 bases, with 3 bases of the junction left unmatched. Germline CDR1 is SGDLS and CDR2 is YYNGEE. CDR3 sequence: CASSVERGHYNEQFF. CDR3 bases: TGTGCCAGCAGCGTAGAAAGGGGGCACTACAATGAGCAGTTCTTC.

The V call is TRBV5-6, the J call TRBJ2-5, with a tentative D call TRBD1 (6 bases). The J call may be incorrect, as the DNA end agrees better with TRBJ2-7. This CDR3 contains 13 residues. The germline CDR1 and CDR2 sequences are SGHDT and YYEEEE. CDR3 sequence (DNA): TGTGCCAGCAGCTTGGCCAGGGGCTACGAGCAGTACTTC. Residues: CASSLARGYEQYF.

This clone was seen more than once but under ten times. The rearrangement uses TRBV5-6 and TRBJ2-7; no clear D gene. The V end lost 2 bases, the J end lost 2 bases, and 8 bases lay between the germline ends. The CDR3 totals 13 residues. From germline, CDR1 is SGHDT and CDR2 YYEEEE. CDR3 bases: TGTGCCAGCAGCTTTAGCATACCCTACGAGCAGTACTTC. This translates into CASSFSIPYEQYF.

This clone has a handful of counts. A junction boundary mismatches the germline segment, possibly from a read error. The gene calls are TRBV7-9 and TRBJ2-7; the D gene is possibly TRBD1 (6 bases). CDR1 SEHNR and CDR2 FQNEAQ come from the germline V gene (reference sequence). The CDR3 covers 16 residues. This chain's CDR3 is CSSSLALGALQYEQYF. As DNA, the CDR3 is TGTTCCAGCAGCTTAGCGTTGGGGGCCCTTCAATACGAGCAGTACTTC. Variable domain in full (rest from reference TRBV7-9 and TRBJ2-7): DTGVSQNPRHKITKRGQNVTFRCDPISEHNRLYWYRQTLGQGPEFLTYFQNEAQLEKSRLLSDRFSAERPKGSFSTLEIQRTEQGDSAMYLCSSSLALGALQYEQYFGPGTRLTVT.

The V gene is TRBV6-5, the J gene TRBJ2-7; the match to TRBD1 covers 7 bases. Per the germline V gene, CDR1 is MNHEY and CDR2 is SVGAGI. V lost 5 bases and J lost 5; bases outside the gene matches: 3. This CDR3 is 12 amino acids long. As DNA, the CDR3 is TGTGCCAGCAGTCCGACAGGGAACGAGCAGTACTTC. Translation: CASSPTGNEQYF.

In this sample, this clone turned up a few times. The V and J genes are TRBV29-1 and TRBJ2-5, with a weak D call TRBD2 (6 bases). This CDR3 is 13 amino acids long. V was pared by 5 bases and J by 5 bases, with 15 bases between. Germline loops: CDR1 SQVTM, CDR2 ANQGSEA. As DNA, the CDR3 is TGCAGCGTTATGTATATGGCGGGGGAGACCCAGTACTTC. Protein sequence: CSVMYMAGETQYF.

CDR3 loop: CASSFGTGNQPQHF. Here the CDR3 DNA reads TGTGCCAGCAGCTTTGGGACAGGTAATCAGCCCCAGCATTTT. V and J are TRBV13 and TRBJ1-5, with TRBD1 matching 8 bases. Trimming cost V 3 bases and J 4 bases; bases outside gene matches: 2. This CDR3 contains 14 residues. CDR1 and CDR2 from the germline V gene are PRHDT and FYEKMQ (reference sequence). The full variable domain, with the rest looked up from reference TRBV13 and TRBJ1-5, is AAGVIQSPRHLIKEKRETATLKCYPIPRHDTVYWYQQGPGQDPQFLISFYEKMQSDKGSIPDRFSAQQFSDYHSELNMSSLELGDSALYFCASSFGTGNQPQHFGDGTRLSIL.

This clone was detected a few times. V is TRBV30 and J is TRBJ2-2, with 9 bases fitting TRBD1. J was trimmed by 5 bases and V by 0 bases; bases with no gene match: 4. Germline V gene lookup returns CDR1 GTSNPN and CDR2 SVGIG (reference sequence). The CDR3 covers 15 residues. The CDR3, as DNA: TGTGCCTGGAGTGTACTGACAGGGGGAACCGGGGAGCTGTTTTTT. Protein product: CAWSVLTGGTGELFF.

This clone was recorded a few times. The chain employs TRBV6-1 and TRBJ1-5; 7 positions agree with TRBD1. This CDR3 is built from 15 residues. Trimming cost V 0 bases and J 4 bases; bases outside gene matches: 3. Germline V gene lookup returns CDR1 MNHNS and CDR2 SASEGT. In DNA, the CDR3 is TGTGCCAGCAGTGAAGCTGGGACAGAGAATCAGCCCCAGCATTTT. Translated, it gives CASSEAGTENQPQHF.

The gene calls are TRBV10-3 and TRBJ2-5; a weak D match, TRBD2 (7 bases). CDR1 is ENHRY and CDR2 is SYGVKD in the germline V gene. The CDR3 sequence is 14 residues long. Trimming removed 3 bases from V and 5 bases from J, with 13 bases in between. In nucleotides, the CDR3 is TGTGCCATCAGTGATGGGGGGGCCCGGGAGACCCAGTACTTC. Its protein is CAISDGGARETQYF.

This clone was seen more than once but under ten times. The V gene is TRBV9, the J gene TRBJ1-1; no definite D call. CDR1 and CDR2 (germline): SGDLS, YYNGEE. Trimming took off 4 bases at V and 3 bases at J, with 10 bases between the two ends. The CDR3 length is 13 residues. The CDR3 DNA is TGTGCCAGCAGCATTTACTCGGACACTGAAGCTTTCTTT. It is translated as CASSIYSDTEAFF.

The V and J genes are TRBV19 and TRBJ2-1; no firm D call. From germline, CDR1 is LNHDA and CDR2 SQIVND (reference sequence). With 10 bases removed from V and 3 bases from J, the gap between germline ends came to 19 bases. The CDR3 extends over 15 amino acids. As DNA, the CDR3 is TGTGCCACCTTCTCTCGTGAATCGGTCTACAATGAGCAGTTCTTC. Its protein product is CATFSRESVYNEQFF.

The rearrangement links TRBV27 to TRBJ1-2, with D possibly matching TRBD1 (5 bases). Deletions cut 6 bases from V and 5 bases from J, with 16 bases between. CDR3 size: 14 residues. Germline loops: CDR1 MNHEY, CDR2 SMNVEV (reference sequence). The CDR3 DNA reads TGTGCCAGCAGGTCGGGGGATAAGCTATATGGCTACACCTTC. Its translation: CASRSGDKLYGYTF.

The CDR3 region is CAWSAGPSYEQYF. Written as DNA, the CDR3 is TGTGCCTGGAGTGCCGGTCCGTCTTACGAGCAGTACTTC. The chain uses TRBV30 and TRBJ2-5; no definite D call. The DNA end is more similar to TRBJ2-7, so the J call may be wrong. CDR1 is GTSNPN and CDR2 is SVGIG in the germline V gene (reference sequence). The CDR3 has 13 amino acids.

The V gene is TRBV4-1, the J gene TRBJ1-4; D gene unclear. Looked up from germline, CDR1 is MGHRA and CDR2 is YSYEKL. CDR3 length: 14 amino acids. The germline V and J ends were trimmed by 4 bases and 2 bases, with 8 bases remaining between them. This CDR3 reads CASSPSGTNEKLFF. CDR3 bases: TGCGCCAGCAGCCCATCCGGGACTAATGAAAAACTGTTTTTT.

V usage is TRBV7-9 and J usage is TRBJ2-7; 8 positions match TRBD2. CDR1 is SEHNR, CDR2 FQNEAQ, per germline (reference sequence). CDR3 length: 17 residues. The ends lost 5 bases at V and 0 bases at J; junction bases unmatched: 12. In DNA form, the CDR3 reads TGTGCCAGCAGCGTACGGCGGGGGGCTCCAAGCTCCTACGAGCAGTACTTC. It is translated as CASSVRRGAPSSYEQYF. The complete variable domain, with remaining parts taken from reference TRBV7-9 and TRBJ2-7, reads DTGVSQNPRHKITKRGQNVTFRCDPISEHNRLYWYRQTLGQGPEFLTYFQNEAQLEKSRLLSDRFSAERPKGSFSTLEIQRTEQGDSAMYLCASSVRRGAPSSYEQYFGPGTRLTVT.

The genes are TRBV19 and TRBJ2-5; possibly TRBD2 for D (6 bases). The length of the CDR3 is 18 residues. The germline V gene has CDR1 LNHDA and CDR2 SQIVND (reference sequence). Trimming cost V 2 bases and J 4 bases, with 23 bases left between them. CDR3 amino acids: CASSIFGGRNLSPETQYF. CDR3 nucleotide sequence: TGTGCCAGTAGTATATTCGGGGGACGAAACCTTTCCCCAGAGACCCAGTACTTC. Supplemented by reference TRBV19 and TRBJ2-5, the full variable domain reads DGGITQSPKYLFRKEGQNVTLSCEQNLNHDAMYWYRQDPGQGLRLIYYSQIVNDFQKGDIAEGYSVSREKKESFPLTVTSAQKNPTAFYLCASSIFGGRNLSPETQYFGPGTRLLVL.